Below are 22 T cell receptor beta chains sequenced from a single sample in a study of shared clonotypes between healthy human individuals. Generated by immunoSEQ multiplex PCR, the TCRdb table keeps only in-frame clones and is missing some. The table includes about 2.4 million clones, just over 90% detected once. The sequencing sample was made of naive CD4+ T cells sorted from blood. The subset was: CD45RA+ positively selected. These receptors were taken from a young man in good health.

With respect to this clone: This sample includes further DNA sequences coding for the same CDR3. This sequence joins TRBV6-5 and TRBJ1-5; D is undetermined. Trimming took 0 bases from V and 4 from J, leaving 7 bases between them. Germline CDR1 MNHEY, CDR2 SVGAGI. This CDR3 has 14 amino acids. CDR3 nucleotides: TGTGCCAGCAGTTACTCGACGGGGAATCAGCCCCAGCATTTT. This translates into CASSYSTGNQPQHF.

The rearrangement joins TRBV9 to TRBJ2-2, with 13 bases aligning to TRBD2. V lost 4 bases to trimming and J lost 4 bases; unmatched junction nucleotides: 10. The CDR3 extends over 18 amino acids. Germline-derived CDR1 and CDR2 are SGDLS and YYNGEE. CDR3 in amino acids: CASSIGTSGTAVTGELFF. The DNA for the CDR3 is TGTGCCAGCAGCATAGGGACTAGCGGGACCGCGGTCACCGGGGAGCTGTTTTTT. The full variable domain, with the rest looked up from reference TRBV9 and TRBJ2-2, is DSGVTQTPKHLITATGQRVTLRCSPRSGDLSVYWYQQSLDQGLQFLIQYYNGEERAKGNILERFSAQQFPDLHSELNLSSLELGDSALYFCASSIGTSGTAVTGELFFGEGSRLTVL.

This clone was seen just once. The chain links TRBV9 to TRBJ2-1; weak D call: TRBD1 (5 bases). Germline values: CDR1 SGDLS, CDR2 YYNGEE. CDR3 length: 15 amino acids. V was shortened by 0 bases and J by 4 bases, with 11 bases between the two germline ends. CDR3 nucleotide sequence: TGTGCCAGCAGCGTAGGGCAGGGCCGGTACAATGAGCAGTTCTTC. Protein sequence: CASSVGQGRYNEQFF.

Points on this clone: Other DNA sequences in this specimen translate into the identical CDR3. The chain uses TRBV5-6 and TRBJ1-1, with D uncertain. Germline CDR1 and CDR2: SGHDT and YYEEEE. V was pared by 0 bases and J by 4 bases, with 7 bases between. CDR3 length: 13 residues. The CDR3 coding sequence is TGTGCCAGCAGCTTGGGTCGGCGCACTGAAGCTTTCTTT. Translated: CASSLGRRTEAFF.

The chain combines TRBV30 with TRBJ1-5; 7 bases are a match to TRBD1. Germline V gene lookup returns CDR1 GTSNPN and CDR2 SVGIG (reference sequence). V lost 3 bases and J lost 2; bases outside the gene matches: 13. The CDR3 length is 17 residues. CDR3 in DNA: TGTGCCTGGAGATCCAAACAGGGGCGAAGGGGCAATCAGCCCCAGCATTTT. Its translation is CAWRSKQGRRGNQPQHF. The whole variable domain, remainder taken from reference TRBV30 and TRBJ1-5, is SQTIHQWPATLVQPVGSPLSLECTVEGTSNPNLYWYRQAAGRGLQLLFYSVGIGQISSEVPQNLSASRPQDRQFILSSKKLLLSDSGFYLCAWRSKQGRRGNQPQHFGDGTRLSIL.

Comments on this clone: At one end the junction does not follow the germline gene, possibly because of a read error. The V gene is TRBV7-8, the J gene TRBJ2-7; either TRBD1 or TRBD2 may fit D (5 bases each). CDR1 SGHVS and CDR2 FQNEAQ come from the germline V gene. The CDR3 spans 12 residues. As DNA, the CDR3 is TGTGCCAGCAGCTTAGTCTCCGGGACGACGAACTTC. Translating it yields CASSLVSGTTNF.

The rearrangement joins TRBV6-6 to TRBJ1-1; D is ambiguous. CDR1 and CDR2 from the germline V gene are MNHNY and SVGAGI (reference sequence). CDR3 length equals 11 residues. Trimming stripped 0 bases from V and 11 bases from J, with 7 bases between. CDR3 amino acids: CASSYSGWAFF. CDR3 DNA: TGTGCCAGCAGTTACTCTGGTTGGGCTTTCTTT.

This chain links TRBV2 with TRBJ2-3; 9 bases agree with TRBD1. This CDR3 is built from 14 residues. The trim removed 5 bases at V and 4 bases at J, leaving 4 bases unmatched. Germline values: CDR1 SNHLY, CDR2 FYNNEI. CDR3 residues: CASSTGGRSDTQYF. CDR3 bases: TGTGCCAGCAGTACAGGGGGCAGATCAGATACGCAGTATTTT.

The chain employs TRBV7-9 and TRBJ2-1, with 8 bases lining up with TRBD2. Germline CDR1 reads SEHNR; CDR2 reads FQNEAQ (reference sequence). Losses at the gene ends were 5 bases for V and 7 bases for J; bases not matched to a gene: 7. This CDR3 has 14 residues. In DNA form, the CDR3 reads TGTGCCAGCAGCCCTTTTCGGGGGGGTAATGAGCAGTTCTTC. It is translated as CASSPFRGGNEQFF.

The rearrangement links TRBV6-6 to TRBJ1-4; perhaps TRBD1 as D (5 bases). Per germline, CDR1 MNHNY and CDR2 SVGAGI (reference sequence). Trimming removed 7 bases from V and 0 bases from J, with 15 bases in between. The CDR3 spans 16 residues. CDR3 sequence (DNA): TGTGCCAGCAACCACGTACGGGGGGCAACTAATGAAAAACTGTTTTTT. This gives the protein CASNHVRGATNEKLFF.

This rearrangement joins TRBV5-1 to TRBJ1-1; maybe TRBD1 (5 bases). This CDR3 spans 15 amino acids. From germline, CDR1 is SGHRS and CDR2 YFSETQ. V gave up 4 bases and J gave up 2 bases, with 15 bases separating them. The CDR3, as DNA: TGCGCCAGCAGCCTGCAGACAGAGTTAAACACTGAAGCTTTCTTT. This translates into CASSLQTELNTEAFF.

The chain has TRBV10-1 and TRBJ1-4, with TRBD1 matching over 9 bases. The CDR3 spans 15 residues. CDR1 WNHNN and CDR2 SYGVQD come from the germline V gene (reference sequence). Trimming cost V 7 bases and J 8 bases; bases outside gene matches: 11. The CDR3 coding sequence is TGCGCCAGCAACCGGGACAGGGAGGGGTGGGAAAAACTGTTTTTT. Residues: CASNRDREGWEKLFF.

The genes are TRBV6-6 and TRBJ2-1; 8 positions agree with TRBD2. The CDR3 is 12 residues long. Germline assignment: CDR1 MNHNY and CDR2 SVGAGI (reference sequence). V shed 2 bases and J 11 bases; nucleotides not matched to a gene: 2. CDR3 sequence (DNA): TGTGCCAGCAGTTACATAGCGGGGAAGCAGTTCTTC. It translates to CASSYIAGKQFF.

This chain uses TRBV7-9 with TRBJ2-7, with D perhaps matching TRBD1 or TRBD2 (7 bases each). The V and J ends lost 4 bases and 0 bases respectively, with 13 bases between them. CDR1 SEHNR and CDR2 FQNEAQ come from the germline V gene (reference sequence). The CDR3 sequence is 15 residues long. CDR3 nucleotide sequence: TGTGCCAGCAGCTACCAGGGGGGGATCTCCTACGAGCAGTACTTC. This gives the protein CASSYQGGISYEQYF.

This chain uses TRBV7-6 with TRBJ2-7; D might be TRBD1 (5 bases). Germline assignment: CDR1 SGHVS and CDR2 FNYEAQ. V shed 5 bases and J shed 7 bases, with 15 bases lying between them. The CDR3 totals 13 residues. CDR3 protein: CASSPVGEGEQYF. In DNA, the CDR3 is TGTGCCAGCAGCCCAGTAGGGGAAGGGGAGCAGTACTTC.

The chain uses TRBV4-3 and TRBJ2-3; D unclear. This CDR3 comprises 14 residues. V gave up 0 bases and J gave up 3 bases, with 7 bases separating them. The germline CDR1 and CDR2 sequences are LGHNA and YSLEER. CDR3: CASSQEMGTDTQYF. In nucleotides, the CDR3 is TGCGCCAGCAGCCAAGAAATGGGGACAGATACGCAGTATTTT.

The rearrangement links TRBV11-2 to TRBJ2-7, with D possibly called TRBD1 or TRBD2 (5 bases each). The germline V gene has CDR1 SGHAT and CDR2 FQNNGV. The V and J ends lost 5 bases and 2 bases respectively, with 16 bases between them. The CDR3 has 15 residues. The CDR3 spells CASSPLWDAAYEQYF. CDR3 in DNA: TGTGCCAGCAGCCCTTTGTGGGACGCAGCCTACGAGCAGTACTTC.

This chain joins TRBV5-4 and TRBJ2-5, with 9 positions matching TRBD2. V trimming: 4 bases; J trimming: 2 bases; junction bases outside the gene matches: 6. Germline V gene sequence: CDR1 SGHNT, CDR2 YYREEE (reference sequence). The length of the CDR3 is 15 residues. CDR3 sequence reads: CASSGGTSRQETQYF. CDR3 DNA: TGTGCCAGCAGCGGGGGGACTAGCCGACAAGAGACCCAGTACTTC.

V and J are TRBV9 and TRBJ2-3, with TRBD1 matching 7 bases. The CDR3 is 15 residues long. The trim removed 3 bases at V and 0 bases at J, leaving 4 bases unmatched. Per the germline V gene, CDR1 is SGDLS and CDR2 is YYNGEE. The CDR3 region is CASSAGQVSTDTQYF. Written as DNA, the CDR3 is TGTGCCAGCAGCGCCGGACAGGTTAGCACAGATACGCAGTATTTT.

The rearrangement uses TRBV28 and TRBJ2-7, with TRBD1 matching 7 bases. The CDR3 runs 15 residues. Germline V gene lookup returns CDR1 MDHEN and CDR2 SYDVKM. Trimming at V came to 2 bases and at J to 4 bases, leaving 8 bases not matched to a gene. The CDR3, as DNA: TGTGCCAGCAGTTTAGAAGGGGGCCGTGGGTACGAGCAGTACTTC. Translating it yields CASSLEGGRGYEQYF.

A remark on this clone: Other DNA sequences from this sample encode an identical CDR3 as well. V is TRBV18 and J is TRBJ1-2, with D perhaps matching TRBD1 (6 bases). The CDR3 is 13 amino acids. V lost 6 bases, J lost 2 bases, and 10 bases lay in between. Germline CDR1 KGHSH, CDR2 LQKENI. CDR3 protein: CASSPDRNYGYTF. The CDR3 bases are TGTGCCAGCTCCCCCGACAGGAACTATGGCTACACCTTC. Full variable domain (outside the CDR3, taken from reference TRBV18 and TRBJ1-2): NAGVMQNPRHLVRRRGQEARLRCSPMKGHSHVYWYRQLPEEGLKFMVYLQKENIIDESGMPKERFSAEFPKEGPSILRIQQVVRGDSAAYFCASSPDRNYGYTFGSGTRLTVV.

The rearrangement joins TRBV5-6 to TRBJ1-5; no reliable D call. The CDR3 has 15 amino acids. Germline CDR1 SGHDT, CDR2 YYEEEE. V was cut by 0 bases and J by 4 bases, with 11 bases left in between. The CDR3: CASSLEGFGNQPQHF. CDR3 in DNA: TGTGCCAGCAGCTTGGAGGGATTCGGGAATCAGCCCCAGCATTTT.